This T cell receptor (beta chain) comes out of a study of cytomegalovirus exposure and HLA in healthy donors. 13 Jbeta primers and 60 Vbeta primers were used for the PCR. Profiling relied on immunoSEQ multiplex PCR, and the TCRdb table lists in-frame clones only, not all of them. The sample yields about 150,000 clones, more than 8% seen once. This clone was observed a few times. J gave up 6 bases and V 4 bases, and 14 bases lay outside the gene matches. The germline V gene encodes CDR1 MDHEN and CDR2 SYDVKM. The CDR3 length is 16 residues. This sequence was found in a man aged 45-60 years in good health and CMV-seronegative. The V call is TRBV28, the J call TRBJ1-1; 7 bases match TRBD1. The sample comprised PBMCs. For the CDR3, the DNA is TGTGCCAGCAGTTCGACAGGGAAATACCCCGTGGCTGAAGCTTTCTTT. The encoded protein is CASSSTGKYPVAEAFF.